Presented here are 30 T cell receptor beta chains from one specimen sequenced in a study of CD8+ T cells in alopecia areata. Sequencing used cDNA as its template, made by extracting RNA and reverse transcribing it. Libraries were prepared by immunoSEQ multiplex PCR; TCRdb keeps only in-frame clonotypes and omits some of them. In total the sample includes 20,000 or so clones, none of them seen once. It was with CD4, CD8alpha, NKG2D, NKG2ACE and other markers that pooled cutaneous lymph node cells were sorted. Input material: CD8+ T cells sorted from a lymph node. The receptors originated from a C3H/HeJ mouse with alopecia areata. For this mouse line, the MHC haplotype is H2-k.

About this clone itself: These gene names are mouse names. CDR3 DNA (partial): TGTGCCAGCTCACGACCCAGGGGATCAAACTCC. Protein sequence: CASSRPRGSNS. The full-length CDR3 reads as CASSRPRGSNSDYTF. This rearrangement joins TRBV12-2 to TRBJ1-2, with D possibly TRBD1 on 6 matching bases. The read comes to an end 4 residues before the CDR3 does, leaving the germline J gene to fill in the end. The germline V gene has CDR1 SGHLS and CDR2 HYDKME. Trimming left V 4 bases short and J 0 bases short, with 14 bases between. This CDR3 is built from 15 residues.

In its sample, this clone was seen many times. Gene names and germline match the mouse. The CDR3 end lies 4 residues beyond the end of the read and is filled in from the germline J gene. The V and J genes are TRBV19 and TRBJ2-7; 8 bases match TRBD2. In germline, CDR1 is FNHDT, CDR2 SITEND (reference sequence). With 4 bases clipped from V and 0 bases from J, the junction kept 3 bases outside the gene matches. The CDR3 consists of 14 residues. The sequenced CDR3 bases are TGTGCCAGCAGTTCTGGGGGGAGCTCCTAT. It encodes CASSSGGSSY. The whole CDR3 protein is CASSSGGSSYEQYF.

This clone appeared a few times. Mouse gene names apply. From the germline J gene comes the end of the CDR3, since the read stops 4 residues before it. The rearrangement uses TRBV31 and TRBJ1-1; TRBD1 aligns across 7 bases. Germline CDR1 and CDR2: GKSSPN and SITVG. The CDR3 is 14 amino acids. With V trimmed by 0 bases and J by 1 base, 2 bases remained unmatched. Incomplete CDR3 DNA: TGTGCCTGGAGTCTACAGGGGTGGAACACA. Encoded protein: CAWSLQGWNT. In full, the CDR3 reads CAWSLQGWNTEVFF.

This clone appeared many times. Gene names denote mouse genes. The DNA read from the CDR3 is TGTGCCAGCAGTATAGTTAACCAAGAC. Its translation: CASSIVNQD. The whole CDR3 protein reads CASSIVNQDTQYF. The chain has TRBV19 and TRBJ2-5, with unresolved D. The CDR3 end falls 4 residues outside the read, so it is completed with the germline J gene. The length of the CDR3 is 13 residues. V shed 0 bases and J shed 0 bases, with 2 bases lying between them. The germline CDR1 and CDR2 sequences are FNHDT and SITEND (reference sequence). The full variable domain, with the rest looked up from reference TRBV19 and TRBJ2-5, is GGIITQTPKFLIGQEGQKLTLKCQQNFNHDTMYWYRQDSGKGLRLIYYSITENDLQKGDLSEGYDASREKKSSFSLTVTSAQKNEMAVFLCASSIVNQDTQYFGPGTRLLVL.

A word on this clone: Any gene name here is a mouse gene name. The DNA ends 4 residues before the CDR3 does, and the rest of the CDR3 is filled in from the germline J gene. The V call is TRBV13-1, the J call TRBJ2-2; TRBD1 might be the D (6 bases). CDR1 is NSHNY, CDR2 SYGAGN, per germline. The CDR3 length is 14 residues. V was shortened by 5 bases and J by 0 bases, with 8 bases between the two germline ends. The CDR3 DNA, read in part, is TGTGCCAGCAGCCGGGACACAAACACCGGG. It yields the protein CASSRDTNTG. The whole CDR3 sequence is CASSRDTNTGQLYF.

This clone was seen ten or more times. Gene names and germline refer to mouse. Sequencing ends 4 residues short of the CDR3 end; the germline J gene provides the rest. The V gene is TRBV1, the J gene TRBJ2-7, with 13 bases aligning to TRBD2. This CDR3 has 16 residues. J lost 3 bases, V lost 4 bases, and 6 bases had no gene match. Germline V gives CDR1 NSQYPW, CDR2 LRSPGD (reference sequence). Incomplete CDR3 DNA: TGCACCTGCAGTGGGACAGGACTGGGGGGGCTCTAT. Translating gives CTCSGTGLGGLY. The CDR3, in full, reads CTCSGTGLGGLYEQYF.

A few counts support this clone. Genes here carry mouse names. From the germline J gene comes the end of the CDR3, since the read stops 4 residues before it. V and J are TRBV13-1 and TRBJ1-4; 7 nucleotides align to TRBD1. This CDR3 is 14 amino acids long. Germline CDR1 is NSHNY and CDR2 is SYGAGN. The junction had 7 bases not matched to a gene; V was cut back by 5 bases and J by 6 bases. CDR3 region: CASRPGTGDERLFF. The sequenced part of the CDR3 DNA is TGTGCCAGCAGGCCCGGAACAGGGGACGAA.

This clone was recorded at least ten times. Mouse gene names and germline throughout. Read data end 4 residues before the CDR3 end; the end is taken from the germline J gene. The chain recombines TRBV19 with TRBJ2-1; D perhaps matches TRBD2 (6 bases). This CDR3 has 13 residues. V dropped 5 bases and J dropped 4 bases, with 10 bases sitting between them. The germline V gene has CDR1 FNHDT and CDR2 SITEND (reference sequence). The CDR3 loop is CASRGWGYAEQFF. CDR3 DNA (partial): TGTGCCAGCAGGGGCTGGGGTTATGCT.

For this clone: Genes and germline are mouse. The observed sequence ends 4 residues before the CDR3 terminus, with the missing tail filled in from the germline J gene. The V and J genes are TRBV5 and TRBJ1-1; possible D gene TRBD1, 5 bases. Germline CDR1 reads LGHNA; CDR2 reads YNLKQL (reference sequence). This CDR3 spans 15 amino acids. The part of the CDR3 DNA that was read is TGTGCCAGCAGCCAAGAAGGGAGGGGAGGAACA. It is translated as CASSQEGRGGT. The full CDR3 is CASSQEGRGGTEVFF.

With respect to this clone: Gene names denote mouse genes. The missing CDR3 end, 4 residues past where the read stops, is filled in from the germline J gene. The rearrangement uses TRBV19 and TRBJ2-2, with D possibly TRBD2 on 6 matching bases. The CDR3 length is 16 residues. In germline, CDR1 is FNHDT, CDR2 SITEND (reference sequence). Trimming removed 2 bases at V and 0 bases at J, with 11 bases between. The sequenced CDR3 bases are TGTGCCAGCAGTATCGGTCTGGGGACAAACACCGGG. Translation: CASSIGLGTNTG. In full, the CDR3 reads CASSIGLGTNTGQLYF.

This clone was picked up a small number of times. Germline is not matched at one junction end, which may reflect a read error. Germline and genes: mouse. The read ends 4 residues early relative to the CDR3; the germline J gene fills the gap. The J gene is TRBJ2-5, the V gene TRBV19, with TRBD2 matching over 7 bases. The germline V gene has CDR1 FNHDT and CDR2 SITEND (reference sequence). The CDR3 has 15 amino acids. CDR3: CTSSMLGVNQDTQYF. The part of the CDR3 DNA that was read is TGTACCAGCAGTATGCTGGGGGTTAACCAAGAC.

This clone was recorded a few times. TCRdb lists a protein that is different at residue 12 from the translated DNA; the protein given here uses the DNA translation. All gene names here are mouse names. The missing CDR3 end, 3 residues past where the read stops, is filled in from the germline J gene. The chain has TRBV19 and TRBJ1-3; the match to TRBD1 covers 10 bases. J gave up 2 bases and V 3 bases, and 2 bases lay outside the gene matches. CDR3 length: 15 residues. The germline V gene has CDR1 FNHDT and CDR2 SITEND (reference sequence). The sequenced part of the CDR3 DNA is TGTGCCAGCAGTAGCGGGACAGGGGCTGGAAATACG. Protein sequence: CASSSGTGAGNT. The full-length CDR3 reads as CASSSGTGAGNTLYF.

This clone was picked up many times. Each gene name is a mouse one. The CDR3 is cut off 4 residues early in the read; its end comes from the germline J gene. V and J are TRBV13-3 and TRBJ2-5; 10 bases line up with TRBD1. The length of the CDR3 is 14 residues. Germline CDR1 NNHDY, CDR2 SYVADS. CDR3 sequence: CASSPGQGTDTQYF. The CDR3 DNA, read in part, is TGTGCCAGCAGTCCGGGACAGGGGACAGAC.

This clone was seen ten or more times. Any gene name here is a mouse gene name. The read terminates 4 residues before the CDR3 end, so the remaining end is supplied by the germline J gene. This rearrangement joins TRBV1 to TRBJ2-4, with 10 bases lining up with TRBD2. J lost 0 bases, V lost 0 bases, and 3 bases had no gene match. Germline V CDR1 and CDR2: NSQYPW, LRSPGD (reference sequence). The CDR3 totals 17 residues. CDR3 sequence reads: CTCSADHWGGSQNTLYF. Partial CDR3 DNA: TGCACCTGCAGTGCAGATCACTGGGGGGGTAGTCAAAAC.

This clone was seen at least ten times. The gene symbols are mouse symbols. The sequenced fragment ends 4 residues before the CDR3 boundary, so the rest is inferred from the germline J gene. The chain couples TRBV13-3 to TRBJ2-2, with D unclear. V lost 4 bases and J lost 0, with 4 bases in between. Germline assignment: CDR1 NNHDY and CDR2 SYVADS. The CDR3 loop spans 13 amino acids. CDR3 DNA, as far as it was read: TGTGCCAGCAGTCAAGCAAACACCGGG. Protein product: CASSQANTG. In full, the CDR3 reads CASSQANTGQLYF.

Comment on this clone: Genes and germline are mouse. The CDR3 sequence is CARDSSDYTF. Incomplete CDR3 DNA: TGTGCCAGGGACAGCTCC. This chain joins TRBV3 and TRBJ1-2, with D possibly being TRBD1 (6 bases). From the germline J gene comes the end of the CDR3, since the read stops 4 residues before it. The length of the CDR3 is 10 residues. Germline lookup yields CDR1 SNHLY and CDR2 FYNGKV (reference sequence). The germline V and J ends were trimmed by 9 bases and 4 bases, with 6 bases remaining between them.

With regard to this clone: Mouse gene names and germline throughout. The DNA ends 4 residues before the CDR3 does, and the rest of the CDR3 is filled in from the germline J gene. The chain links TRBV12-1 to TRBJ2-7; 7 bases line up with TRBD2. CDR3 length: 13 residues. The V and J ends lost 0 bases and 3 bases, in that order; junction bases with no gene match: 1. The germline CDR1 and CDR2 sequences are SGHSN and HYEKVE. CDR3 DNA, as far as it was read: TGTGCCAGCTCTCTCGGACTGGTCTAT. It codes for CASSLGLVY. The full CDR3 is CASSLGLVYEQYF.

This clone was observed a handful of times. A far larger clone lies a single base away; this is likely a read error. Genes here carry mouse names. This chain's CDR3 is CTCSAVRGNTGQLYF. CDR3 DNA, as far as it was read: TGCACCTGCAGTGCAGTCAGGGGAAACACCGGG. The gene calls are TRBV1 and TRBJ2-2; perhaps TRBD1 as D (6 bases). The sequence runs out 4 residues before the end of the CDR3; the remainder is reconstructed from the germline J gene. This CDR3 has 15 residues. Trimming stripped 1 base from V and 1 base from J, with 7 bases between. Germline values: CDR1 NSQYPW, CDR2 LRSPGD (reference sequence).

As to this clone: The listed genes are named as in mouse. The CDR3 bases that were read are TGTGCTAGCAGTTTATCGCTCAGGGGAGATGCAGAA. Translated, it gives CASSLSLRGDAE. The entire CDR3 is CASSLSLRGDAETLYF. V and J are TRBV29 and TRBJ2-3; a possible D gene is TRBD1 (6 bases). The CDR3 goes on 4 residues after the read ends, and that part is filled in from the germline J gene. The CDR3 runs 16 residues. Per the germline V gene, CDR1 is MSHET and CDR2 is SYDVDS. V was shortened by 0 bases and J by 2 bases, with 12 bases between the two germline ends.

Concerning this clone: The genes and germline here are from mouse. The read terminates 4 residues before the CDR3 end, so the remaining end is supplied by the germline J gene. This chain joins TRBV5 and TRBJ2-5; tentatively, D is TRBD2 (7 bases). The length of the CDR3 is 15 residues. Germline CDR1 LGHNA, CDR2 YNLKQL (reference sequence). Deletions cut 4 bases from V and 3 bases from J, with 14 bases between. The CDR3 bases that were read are TGTGCCAGCAGCCCCGGGGGGCCTCCTCAAGAC. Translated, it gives CASSPGGPPQD. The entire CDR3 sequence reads CASSPGGPPQDTQYF.

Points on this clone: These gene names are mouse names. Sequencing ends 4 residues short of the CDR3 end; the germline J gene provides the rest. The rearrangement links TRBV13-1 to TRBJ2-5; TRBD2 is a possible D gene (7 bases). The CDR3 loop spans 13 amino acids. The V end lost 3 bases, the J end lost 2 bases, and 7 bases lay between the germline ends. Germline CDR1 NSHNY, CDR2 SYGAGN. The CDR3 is CASSGGAQDTQYF. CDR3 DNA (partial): TGTGCCAGCAGTGGGGGGGCCCAAGAC.

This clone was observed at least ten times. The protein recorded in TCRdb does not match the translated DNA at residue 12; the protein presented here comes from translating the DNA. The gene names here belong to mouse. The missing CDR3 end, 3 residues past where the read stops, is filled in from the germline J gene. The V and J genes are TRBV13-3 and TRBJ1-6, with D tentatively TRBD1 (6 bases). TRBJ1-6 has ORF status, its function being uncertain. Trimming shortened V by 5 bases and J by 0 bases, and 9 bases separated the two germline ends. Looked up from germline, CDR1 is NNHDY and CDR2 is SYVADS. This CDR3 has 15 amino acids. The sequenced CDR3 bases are TGTGCCAGCAGACAGGGCCCTTCCTATAATTCGCCC. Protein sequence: CASRQGPSYNSP. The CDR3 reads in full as CASRQGPSYNSPLYF.

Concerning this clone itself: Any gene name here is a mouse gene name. The sequenced CDR3 bases are TGTGCAAGCAGCTCGGGACAAAAACAAAAC. Its protein product is CASSSGQKQN. The entire CDR3 is CASSSGQKQNTLYF. The gene calls are TRBV16 and TRBJ2-4; D might be TRBD1 (6 bases). From the germline J gene comes the end of the CDR3, since the read stops 4 residues before it. The germline V gene has CDR1 SGHSA and CDR2 FRNQAP. The CDR3 has 14 amino acids. The V and J ends lost 4 bases and 3 bases respectively, with 11 bases between them.

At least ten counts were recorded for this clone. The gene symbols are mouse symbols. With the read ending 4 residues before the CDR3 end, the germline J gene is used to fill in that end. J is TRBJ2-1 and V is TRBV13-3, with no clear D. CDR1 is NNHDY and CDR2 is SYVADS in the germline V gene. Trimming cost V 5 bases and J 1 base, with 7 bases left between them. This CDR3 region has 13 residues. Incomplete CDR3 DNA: TGTGCCAGCAGCCTCCTCAACTATGCT. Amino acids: CASSLLNYA. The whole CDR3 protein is CASSLLNYAEQFF.

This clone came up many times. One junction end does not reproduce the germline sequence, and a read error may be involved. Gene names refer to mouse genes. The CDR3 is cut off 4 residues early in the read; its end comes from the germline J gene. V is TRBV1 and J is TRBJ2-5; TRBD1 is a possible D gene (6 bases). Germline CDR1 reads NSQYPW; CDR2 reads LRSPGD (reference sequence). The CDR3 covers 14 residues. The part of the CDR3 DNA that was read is TGCACCTGCAGAGCAGGGGATGGCCAAGAC. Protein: CTCRAGDGQD. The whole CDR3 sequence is CTCRAGDGQDTQYF.

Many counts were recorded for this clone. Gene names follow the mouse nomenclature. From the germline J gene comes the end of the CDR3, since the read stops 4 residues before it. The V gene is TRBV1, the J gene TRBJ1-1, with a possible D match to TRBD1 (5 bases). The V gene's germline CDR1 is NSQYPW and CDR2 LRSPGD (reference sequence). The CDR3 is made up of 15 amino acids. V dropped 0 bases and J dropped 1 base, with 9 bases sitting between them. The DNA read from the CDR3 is TGCACCTGCAGTGCAGATACAGGACAAAACACA. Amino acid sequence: CTCSADTGQNT. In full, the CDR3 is CTCSADTGQNTEVFF.

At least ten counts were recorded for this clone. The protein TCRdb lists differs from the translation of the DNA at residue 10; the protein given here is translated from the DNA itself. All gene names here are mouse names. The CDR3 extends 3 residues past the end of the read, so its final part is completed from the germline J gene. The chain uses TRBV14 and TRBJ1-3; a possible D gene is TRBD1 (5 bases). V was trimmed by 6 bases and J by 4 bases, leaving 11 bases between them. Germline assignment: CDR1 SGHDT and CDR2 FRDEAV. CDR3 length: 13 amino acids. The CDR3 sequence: CASTSGSGNTLYF. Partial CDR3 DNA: TGTGCCAGCACTTCAGGGTCAGGAAATACG.

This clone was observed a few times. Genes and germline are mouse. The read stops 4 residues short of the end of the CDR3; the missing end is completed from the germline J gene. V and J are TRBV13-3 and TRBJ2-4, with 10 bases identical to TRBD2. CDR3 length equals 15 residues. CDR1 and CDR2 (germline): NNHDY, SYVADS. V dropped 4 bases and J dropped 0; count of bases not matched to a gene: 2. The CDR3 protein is CASSRDWGSQNTLYF. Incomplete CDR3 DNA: TGTGCCAGCAGTCGGGACTGGGGAAGTCAAAAC.

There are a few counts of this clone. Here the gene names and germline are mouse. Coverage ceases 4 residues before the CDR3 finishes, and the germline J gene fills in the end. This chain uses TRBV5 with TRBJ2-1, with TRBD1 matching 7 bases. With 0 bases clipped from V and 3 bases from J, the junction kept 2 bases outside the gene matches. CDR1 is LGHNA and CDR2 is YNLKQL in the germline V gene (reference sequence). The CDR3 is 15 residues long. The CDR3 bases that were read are TGTGCCAGCAGCCAAGATGGACAGGTCTATGCT. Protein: CASSQDGQVYA. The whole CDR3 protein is CASSQDGQVYAEQFF.

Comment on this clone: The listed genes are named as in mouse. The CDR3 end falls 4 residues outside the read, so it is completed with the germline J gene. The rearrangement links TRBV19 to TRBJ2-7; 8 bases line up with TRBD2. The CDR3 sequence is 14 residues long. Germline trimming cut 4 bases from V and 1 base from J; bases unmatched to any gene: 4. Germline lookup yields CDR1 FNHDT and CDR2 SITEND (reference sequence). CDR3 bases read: TGTGCCAGCAGTCTACTGGGGGATTCCTAT. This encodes CASSLLGDSY. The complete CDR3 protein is CASSLLGDSYEQYF.